A single sample is the source of the 30 T cell receptor beta chains below, sequenced in a study of T cell responses to AZD1222 COVID-19 vaccine. The data were produced by immunoSEQ multiplex PCR, yet TCRdb's version contains in-frame clones alone and is incomplete. Here the sample spans tens of thousands of clones, roughly four fifths being singletons. Sample: peripheral blood, taken on day 0 of AZD1222 vaccination. Every receptor here comes from an adult in good health.

The gene calls are TRBV7-3 and TRBJ2-5; TRBD2 is a possible D gene (6 bases). V lost 2 bases to trimming and J lost 1 base, with 8 bases between them. The CDR3 length is 14 residues. Germline CDR1 is SGHTA and CDR2 is FQGTGA. For the CDR3, the DNA is TGTGCCAGCAGCTTATCCGGGAGCCAAGAGACCCAGTACTTC. It yields the protein CASSLSGSQETQYF.

The chain joins TRBV7-8 to TRBJ1-2; D is unclear. The V end was cut by 0 bases, the J end by 1 base, with 6 bases between. From germline, CDR1 is SGHVS and CDR2 FQNEAQ. The CDR3 runs to 14 residues. Written as DNA, the CDR3 is TGTGCCAGCAGCTTAGCAGGGTTTAACTATGGCTACACCTTC. Translating it yields CASSLAGFNYGYTF.

The chain employs TRBV30 and TRBJ1-6; 8 positions match TRBD1. The V segment lost 3 bases and the J segment 14 bases; nucleotides outside the gene matches: 12. Germline-derived CDR1 and CDR2 are GTSNPN and SVGIG (reference sequence). The CDR3 runs to 14 residues. DNA of the CDR3: TGTGCCTGGAGGAGGGACAGGTCAGGGGGGGCCCTCCACTTT. It codes for CAWRRDRSGGALHF.

The rearrangement links TRBV7-9 to TRBJ1-2; TRBD1 might be the D (5 bases). This CDR3 contains 15 residues. Trimming cost V 0 bases and J 3 bases, with 11 bases left between them. Germline CDR1 reads SEHNR; CDR2 reads FQNEAQ (reference sequence). The CDR3 DNA reads TGTGCCAGCAGCTTAGCGCTCGGAGGGGACTATGGCTACACCTTC. This gives the protein CASSLALGGDYGYTF.

This clone was observed a few times. The chain links TRBV7-8 to TRBJ1-4, with D possibly being TRBD1 (5 bases). Trimming pared 7 bases from V and 7 bases from J, leaving 10 bases between. Germline CDR1 SGHVS, CDR2 FQNEAQ. The CDR3 runs to 12 residues. CDR3 in DNA: TGTGCCAGCACCCCGGGGGGTGAAAAACTGTTTTTT. It codes for CASTPGGEKLFF.

The rearrangement joins TRBV2 to TRBJ2-1; 7 bases agree with TRBD1. The CDR3 spans 14 residues. V lost 5 bases, J lost 14 bases, and 15 bases stayed unmatched. Germline loops: CDR1 SNHLY, CDR2 FYNNEI. The CDR3 DNA reads as TGTGCCAGCAGTCGGGGACAGCGGTCTATGGTCGAGTTCTTC. This encodes CASSRGQRSMVEFF.

The chain links TRBV5-1 to TRBJ1-6; 7 bases fit TRBD1. Trimming at V came to 3 bases and at J to 8 bases, leaving 11 bases not matched to a gene. Germline CDR1 and CDR2: SGHRS and YFSETQ. The length of the CDR3 is 16 residues. The CDR3 here is CASSYGQVDHYSPLHF. CDR3 nucleotides: TGCGCCAGCAGCTATGGACAGGTTGATCACTATTCACCCCTCCACTTT.

The V call is TRBV28, the J call TRBJ1-1; D remains ambiguous. With 2 bases removed from V and 10 bases from J, the gap between germline ends came to 11 bases. The CDR3 has 12 amino acids. CDR1 is MDHEN, CDR2 SYDVKM, per germline. CDR3 protein: CASSLPNRAAFF. For the CDR3, the DNA is TGTGCCAGCAGTTTACCAAATCGCGCAGCTTTCTTT. The complete variable domain, with remaining parts taken from reference TRBV28 and TRBJ1-1, reads DVKVTQSSRYLVKRTGEKVFLECVQDMDHENMFWYRQDPGLGLRLIYFSYDVKMKEKGDIPEGYSVSREKKERFSLILESASTNQTSMYLCASSLPNRAAFFGQGTRLTVV.

The V and J genes are TRBV2 and TRBJ1-5; D is undetermined. There are 14 residues in the CDR3. V lost 0 bases and J lost 7, with 10 bases in between. Germline V lookup: CDR1 SNHLY, CDR2 FYNNEI. The CDR3 coding sequence is TGTGCCAGCAGTGAAGCAATAGGAAGGCAGCCCCAGCATTTT. It is translated as CASSEAIGRQPQHF. The complete variable domain, with remaining parts taken from reference TRBV2 and TRBJ1-5, reads EPEVTQTPSHQVTQMGQEVILRCVPISNHLYFYWYRQILGQKVEFLVSFYNNEISEKSEIFDDQFSVERPDGSNFTLKIRSTKLEDSAMYFCASSEAIGRQPQHFGDGTRLSIL.

The chain is built from TRBV19 and TRBJ2-7; 13 nucleotides agree with TRBD2. V gave up 6 bases and J gave up 6 bases; unmatched junction bases: 11. The germline V gene has CDR1 LNHDA and CDR2 SQIVND (reference sequence). This CDR3 has 16 residues. Here the CDR3 reads CASRSLAGGTLGEQYF. As DNA, the CDR3 is TGTGCCAGTAGGTCACTAGCGGGGGGGACTCTAGGCGAGCAGTACTTC.

The rearrangement joins TRBV7-9 to TRBJ1-2, with D unclear. The CDR3 extends over 14 amino acids. Trimming cost V 5 bases and J 8 bases, with 18 bases left between them. The germline V gene has CDR1 SEHNR and CDR2 FQNEAQ (reference sequence). The CDR3 loop is CASSLSSVSIGYTF. In DNA form, the CDR3 reads TGTGCCAGCAGCCTGTCGTCCGTGAGCATCGGCTACACCTTC.

CDR3 sequence: CASSNGGTSTDTQYF. Here the CDR3 DNA reads TGCGCCAGCAGCAACGGGGGGACTAGCACAGATACGCAGTATTTT. The chain joins TRBV5-1 to TRBJ2-3; 7 bases map to TRBD2. CDR3 size: 15 residues. In germline, CDR1 is SGHRS, CDR2 YFSETQ. J was trimmed by 0 bases and V by 4 bases; bases with no gene match: 5.

The CDR3 DNA sequence: TGTGCCAGCAGCGATCGGGACAGGGGGTGGGGTGAGCAGTTCTTC. Translated, it gives CASSDRDRGWGEQFF. This sequence joins TRBV13 and TRBJ2-1, with 11 bases matching TRBD1. The germline V gene has CDR1 PRHDT and CDR2 FYEKMQ (reference sequence). Losses at the gene ends were 5 bases for V and 9 bases for J; bases not matched to a gene: 9. There are 15 residues in the CDR3.

The chain employs TRBV4-1 and TRBJ2-7; 8 bases are a match to TRBD2. Germline-derived CDR1 and CDR2 are MGHRA and YSYEKL. V gave up 6 bases and J gave up 6 bases; unmatched junction bases: 13. CDR3 size: 15 residues. The CDR3 is CASSPSAGDGFEQYF. CDR3 DNA: TGCGCCAGCAGTCCATCAGCGGGGGACGGTTTCGAGCAGTACTTC.

The V gene is TRBV6-5, the J gene TRBJ2-1; no reliable D call. The CDR3 runs to 12 residues. CDR1 is MNHEY and CDR2 is SVGAGI in the germline V gene. Trimming removed 6 bases from V and 0 bases from J, with 3 bases in between. The CDR3 here is CASRSSYNEQFF. The CDR3 region has the DNA TGTGCCAGCAGAAGCTCCTACAATGAGCAGTTCTTC.

This chain links TRBV2 with TRBJ1-5; D gene unclear. This CDR3 comprises 16 residues. V was pared by 0 bases and J by 4 bases, with 13 bases between. In germline, CDR1 is SNHLY, CDR2 FYNNEI. In DNA, the CDR3 is TGTGCCAGCAGTGAAGCTATTCAACGGGAGAATCAGCCCCAGCATTTT. This codes for CASSEAIQRENQPQHF.

The chain uses TRBV9 and TRBJ1-3; D is possibly TRBD1 (5 bases). CDR3 length: 18 residues. With 3 bases removed from V and 0 bases from J, the gap between germline ends came to 19 bases. Germline V gene data show CDR1 as SGDLS and CDR2 as YYNGEE. Here the CDR3 DNA reads TGTGCCAGCAGCGACCCGTTCGTGGGGCCAAGCTCTGGAAACACCATATATTTT. It translates to CASSDPFVGPSSGNTIYF.

The CDR3 loop is CASSSVVGGQETQYF. The CDR3, as DNA: TGTGCCAGCAGTTCCGTAGTAGGCGGGCAAGAGACCCAGTACTTC. This chain connects TRBV27 to TRBJ2-5, with D perhaps TRBD2 (5 bases). This CDR3 comprises 15 residues. Trimming pared 4 bases from V and 2 bases from J, leaving 14 bases between. CDR1 and CDR2 from the germline V gene are MNHEY and SMNVEV (reference sequence).

This clone was recorded a few times. This chain uses TRBV7-9 with TRBJ1-2; perhaps TRBD1 as D (6 bases). Germline V gene data show CDR1 as SEHNR and CDR2 as FQNEAQ (reference sequence). The length of the CDR3 is 15 residues. V lost 4 bases, J lost 4 bases, and 16 bases lay in between. The CDR3 nucleotides are TGTGCCAGCAGCTCCGGACAGTTGCTGATCTATGGCTACACCTTC. It codes for CASSSGQLLIYGYTF. The full variable domain, rest sourced from reference TRBV7-9 and TRBJ1-2, is DTGVSQNPRHKITKRGQNVTFRCDPISEHNRLYWYRQTLGQGPEFLTYFQNEAQLEKSRLLSDRFSAERPKGSFSTLEIQRTEQGDSAMYLCASSSGQLLIYGYTFGSGTRLTVV.

The V call is TRBV4-3, the J call TRBJ2-1; 12 bases map to TRBD2. Germline trimming cut 2 bases from V and 3 bases from J; bases unmatched to any gene: 2. Germline values: CDR1 LGHNA, CDR2 YSLEER. CDR3 length: 16 residues. As DNA, the CDR3 is TGCGCCAGCAGCCAATCTAGCGGGGGGGACTACAATGAGCAGTTCTTC. This gives the protein CASSQSSGGDYNEQFF.

The chain has TRBV30 and TRBJ2-7; possibly TRBD1 for D (5 bases). This CDR3 comprises 13 residues. The V end lost 2 bases, the J end lost 4 bases, and 12 bases lay between the germline ends. Germline loops: CDR1 GTSNPN, CDR2 SVGIG (reference sequence). CDR3 sequence reads: CAWSTGLDYEQYF. DNA for the CDR3: TGTGCCTGGAGTACAGGCCTAGATTACGAGCAGTACTTC.

V gene TRBV11-3 combines with J gene TRBJ2-1, with TRBD1 matching 8 bases. The CDR3 is made up of 16 amino acids. Germline CDR1 reads SGHNT; CDR2 reads YENEEA. V dropped 1 base and J dropped 4; count of bases not matched to a gene: 6. The CDR3 is CASSLAGGAGYNEQFF. The CDR3 DNA reads as TGTGCCAGCAGCTTAGCAGGGGGCGCGGGGTACAATGAGCAGTTCTTC.

CDR3 coding DNA: TGTGCCAGCAGTTTATATAATTCACCCCTCCACTTT. Protein product: CASSLYNSPLHF. V and J are TRBV27 and TRBJ1-6, with no clear D. The germline CDR1 and CDR2 sequences are MNHEY and SMNVEV (reference sequence). Trimming removed 1 base from V and 5 bases from J, with 0 bases in between. The CDR3 totals 12 residues.

V gene TRBV27 combines with J gene TRBJ1-6, with no clear D. Trimming cost V 3 bases and J 10 bases, with 19 bases left between them. CDR3 length equals 16 residues. Germline V gives CDR1 MNHEY, CDR2 SMNVEV (reference sequence). CDR3 protein: CASSFERAAEFSPLHF. The CDR3 DNA reads TGTGCCAGCAGTTTTGAACGGGCAGCTGAGTTCTCACCCCTCCACTTT.

The V call is TRBV28, the J call TRBJ2-7, with D perhaps TRBD1 (6 bases). CDR1 is MDHEN, CDR2 SYDVKM, per germline. V was shortened by 3 bases and J by 3 bases, with 12 bases between the two germline ends. The CDR3 spans 14 residues. The CDR3 spells CASSFKGVHYEQYF. The CDR3 DNA sequence: TGTGCCAGCAGTTTTAAGGGGGTTCACTACGAGCAGTACTTC.

This clone has more than one count but fewer than ten. This chain joins TRBV11-3 and TRBJ1-4; the D gene is possibly TRBD1 (6 bases). V was pared by 4 bases and J by 0 bases, with 9 bases between. The germline gives CDR1 SGHNT, CDR2 YENEEA. The CDR3 loop spans 15 amino acids. The CDR3 coding sequence is TGTGCCAGCAGCTCGTCAGGGGCAACTAATGAAAAACTGTTTTTT. This translates into CASSSSGATNEKLFF.

This chain joins TRBV11-2 and TRBJ2-7, with TRBD1 identical over 8 bases. The CDR3 length is 13 residues. With V trimmed by 5 bases and J by 2 bases, 2 bases remained unmatched. Germline V gives CDR1 SGHAT, CDR2 FQNNGV. The CDR3 here is CASSRGQAYEQYF. The CDR3 DNA reads TGTGCCAGCAGCCGGGGACAGGCCTACGAGCAGTACTTC.

V usage is TRBV5-1 and J usage is TRBJ1-6; D not certain. Trimming left V 4 bases short and J 7 bases short, with 15 bases between. Germline loops: CDR1 SGHRS, CDR2 YFSETQ. There are 15 residues in the CDR3. CDR3 residues: CASSPGEEVNSPLHF. The DNA of the CDR3 is TGCGCCAGCAGCCCCGGTGAGGAAGTGAATTCACCCCTCCACTTT.

This clone was seen more than once but under ten times. The chain combines TRBV30 with TRBJ1-2; D may be TRBD1 (6 bases). V dropped 3 bases and J dropped 5 bases, with 16 bases sitting between them. The CDR3 covers 14 residues. CDR1 is GTSNPN, CDR2 SVGIG, per germline (reference sequence). CDR3 nucleotides: TGTGCCTGGAGGGCCCCAGGGGATCCTTATGGCTACACCTTC. Translation: CAWRAPGDPYGYTF. The full variable domain, its missing parts supplied by reference TRBV30 and TRBJ1-2, is SQTIHQWPATLVQPVGSPLSLECTVEGTSNPNLYWYRQAAGRGLQLLFYSVGIGQISSEVPQNLSASRPQDRQFILSSKKLLLSDSGFYLCAWRAPGDPYGYTFGSGTRLTVV.

V is TRBV7-3 and J is TRBJ2-3; D gene unclear. The CDR3 runs to 14 residues. V was clipped by 0 bases and J by 0 bases, with 4 bases between them. CDR1 SGHTA and CDR2 FQGTGA come from the germline V gene. The CDR3 DNA reads TGTGCCAGCAGCTTAACAGCGAGCACAGATACGCAGTATTTT. It is translated as CASSLTASTDTQYF.